The 13 T cell receptor beta chains reported below all come from one sample, sequenced in a study of cytomegalovirus exposure and HLA in healthy donors. The protocol was immunoSEQ multiplex PCR, while the TCRdb copy is restricted to in-frame clones and leaves out a portion. The sample contains about 150,000 clones, roughly 90% of which appear only once. The sequenced sample consisted of PBMCs. These receptors all stem from a man younger than 35 in good health and CMV-seropositive.

This clone was picked up one time. V usage is TRBV7-2 and J usage is TRBJ2-7; D may be TRBD2 (6 bases). There are 14 residues in the CDR3. Trimming took 3 bases from V and 1 from J, leaving 10 bases between them. Germline CDR1 is SGHTA and CDR2 is FQGNSA. The CDR3 region has the DNA TGTGCCAGCAGCTTCACTAGCAGTTCCTACGAGCAGTACTTC. It translates to CASSFTSSSYEQYF.

This sequence joins TRBV9 and TRBJ1-1; TRBD1 matches at 9 bases. Germline V gene lookup returns CDR1 SGDLS and CDR2 YYNGEE. The CDR3 has 16 residues. V was clipped by 4 bases and J by 5 bases; unmatched bases: 12. The CDR3 DNA follows: TGTGCCAGCAGCCCCCGCATTGGGACAGGGAGAACTGAAGCTTTCTTT. It specifies CASSPRIGTGRTEAFF. Combining the CDR3 with reference TRBV9 and TRBJ1-1 gives the whole variable domain DSGVTQTPKHLITATGQRVTLRCSPRSGDLSVYWYQQSLDQGLQFLIQYYNGEERAKGNILERFSAQQFPDLHSELNLSSLELGDSALYFCASSPRIGTGRTEAFFGQGTRLTVV.

Comments on this clone: This sample also contains other DNA sequences that code for the same CDR3. V usage is TRBV9 and J usage is TRBJ1-1; D is unresolved. This CDR3 has 13 residues. Germline CDR1 SGDLS, CDR2 YYNGEE. V lost 4 bases, J lost 8 bases, and 15 bases lay in between. The CDR3 spells CASSPRTDTEAFF. The CDR3 coding sequence is TGTGCCAGCAGCCCGCGAACAGATACCGAAGCTTTCTTT.

The chain employs TRBV27 and TRBJ1-5; TRBD1 aligns across 7 bases. Germline V gene sequence: CDR1 MNHEY, CDR2 SMNVEV (reference sequence). The CDR3 length is 14 residues. Trimming removed 5 bases from V and 3 bases from J; junction bases left unmatched: 4. CDR3: CASSPQGFNQPQHF. In DNA, the CDR3 is TGTGCCAGCAGTCCACAGGGGTTCAATCAGCCCCAGCATTTT.

This chain uses TRBV7-6 with TRBJ2-3, with TRBD2 identical over 13 bases. CDR3 length: 16 amino acids. Trimming at V came to 4 bases and at J to 4 bases, leaving 5 bases not matched to a gene. Looked up from germline, CDR1 is SGHVS and CDR2 is FNYEAQ. The DNA of the CDR3 is TGTGCCAGCAGCTCTAAACTAGCGGGGGGGCCAGATACGCAGTATTTT. Protein: CASSSKLAGGPDTQYF.

V usage is TRBV13 and J usage is TRBJ2-3, with 11 bases fitting TRBD2. The CDR3 length is 18 residues. The J segment lost 3 bases and the V segment lost 5 bases, leaving 13 bases of the junction unmatched. Per the germline V gene, CDR1 is PRHDT and CDR2 is FYEKMQ (reference sequence). As DNA, the CDR3 is TGTGCCAGCAGCCCAGGAGCTAGCGGGGGGAAGCTAACAGATACGCAGTATTTT. This gives the protein CASSPGASGGKLTDTQYF.

This CDR3 reads CASSPGLAVYEQYF. The CDR3 DNA sequence: TGTGCCAGCAGCCCAGGGCTAGCGGTCTACGAGCAGTACTTC. The chain recombines TRBV7-2 with TRBJ2-7; TRBD2 aligns across 7 bases. With 5 bases clipped from V and 3 bases from J, the junction kept 7 bases outside the gene matches. From germline, CDR1 is SGHTA and CDR2 FQGNSA. This CDR3 is 14 amino acids long.

V usage is TRBV10-1 and J usage is TRBJ1-6; D is possibly TRBD1 (6 bases). The germline V gene has CDR1 WNHNN and CDR2 SYGVQD (reference sequence). Trimming cost V 5 bases and J 10 bases, with 12 bases left between them. This CDR3 has 13 residues. The CDR3 DNA follows: TGCGCCAGCAGTCTAAAAGGGGGATCACCCCTCCACTTT. This translates into CASSLKGGSPLHF.

The chain uses TRBV6-1 and TRBJ2-7; 9 bases map to TRBD2. Germline V lookup: CDR1 MNHNS, CDR2 SASEGT. The CDR3 sequence is 14 residues long. Unmatched junction bases numbered 2, after V lost 4 bases and J lost 1 base. The CDR3 DNA is TGTGCCAGCAGTGCGGGACTAGCTTCCTACGAGCAGTACTTC. Translation: CASSAGLASYEQYF.

CDR3 region: CASSLGGGNYEQYF. The CDR3 nucleotides are TGTGCCAGCAGCTTAGGCGGGGGTAACTACGAGCAGTACTTC. The chain links TRBV11-2 to TRBJ2-7, with 7 positions matching TRBD2. Germline loops: CDR1 SGHAT, CDR2 FQNNGV. V gave up 1 base and J gave up 3 bases; unmatched junction bases: 3. The CDR3 has 14 residues.

This chain joins TRBV7-2 and TRBJ2-3, with TRBD2 matching 8 bases. The CDR3 is 15 amino acids. J gave up 4 bases and V 4 bases, and 7 bases lay outside the gene matches. Germline V CDR1 and CDR2: SGHTA, FQGNSA. In DNA form, the CDR3 reads TGTGCCAGCAGCTCCGGGGGGGCAGGGGCAGATACGCAGTATTTT. Translated, it gives CASSSGGAGADTQYF.

This clone has a single count. The V call is TRBV5-6, the J call TRBJ1-6; TRBD1 might be the D (6 bases). Trimming removed 6 bases at V and 9 bases at J, with 22 bases between. CDR1 and CDR2 from the germline V gene are SGHDT and YYEEEE. This CDR3 has 16 residues. CDR3 sequence: CASTLGGGHPISPLHF. The CDR3 DNA follows: TGTGCCAGCACCCTCGGGGGGGGCCATCCAATTTCACCCCTCCACTTT.

The chain couples TRBV4-3 to TRBJ1-1; 7 nucleotides agree with TRBD1. The CDR3 runs 14 residues. The germline gives CDR1 LGHNA, CDR2 YSLEER. With 1 base clipped from V and 3 bases from J, the junction kept 2 bases outside the gene matches. DNA for the CDR3: TGCGCCAGCAGCCAAGGAACAGGGGACACTGAAGCTTTCTTT. This translates into CASSQGTGDTEAFF.